This TCR beta chain was obtained from a study of blood T cell repertoires in COVID-19. Study information: Sample material is recorded as cDNA or gDNA derived from T cells, B-cell-depleted T cells, or PBMCs.

Clones were read by immunoSEQ multiplex PCR, and TCRdb kept only the in-frame ones, dropping some. In the table there are around 180,000 clones, roughly 89% of which are singletons. Trimming pared 1 base from V and 4 bases from J, leaving 14 bases between. CDR1 is SGHTA, CDR2 FQGNSA, per germline. The CDR3 totals 17 residues. The age range of participants was about 18 to 89 years, with residence in about two dozen US areas. Allocation to cohorts depended on clinical history reported by the participants. Material: PBMCs or T cells enriched from blood (not recorded which). The chain combines TRBV7-2 with TRBJ1-6; D gene unclear. The sequence came from a woman in her forties with acute COVID-19. CDR3 in amino acids: CASSLVYGENYNSPLHF. Here the CDR3 DNA reads TGTGCCAGCAGCTTAGTTTACGGAGAGAATTATAATTCACCCCTCCACTTT. The full variable domain, with the rest looked up from reference TRBV7-2 and TRBJ1-6, is GAGVSQSPSNKVTEKGKDVELRCDPISGHTALYWYRQSLGQGLEFLIYFQGNSAPDKSGLPSDRFSAERTGGSVSTLTIQRTQQEDSAVYLCASSLVYGENYNSPLHFGNGTRLTVT.